The 7 T cell receptor beta chains listed next were all sequenced from one sample in a study of technical replicates of blood from a few donors. Some clones are missing from TCRdb's copy, which holds only in-frame ones; the method was immunoSEQ multiplex PCR. Of 9,500 to 15,000 clones detected, 93% appear once; the ten largest clones hold about 9.7%. The specimen sequenced was PBMCs. These receptors were collected from a human donor in good health.

The rearrangement links TRBV29-1 to TRBJ1-2; D is uncertain. V was cut by 3 bases and J by 0 bases, with 14 bases left in between. Germline CDR1 reads SQVTM; CDR2 reads ANQGSEA. The CDR3 runs 15 residues. CDR3 nucleotides: TGCAGCGTTGATCAGCGCCATGGAGCTAACTATGGCTACACCTTC. Its translation is CSVDQRHGANYGYTF. The complete variable domain, with remaining parts taken from reference TRBV29-1 and TRBJ1-2, reads SAVISQKPSRDICQRGTSLTIQCQVDSQVTMMFWYRQQPGQSLTLIATANQGSEATYESGFVIDKFPISRPNLTFSTLTVSNMSPEDSSIYLCSVDQRHGANYGYTFGSGTRLTVV.

This clone was found a few times. V and J are TRBV27 and TRBJ2-1; 7 nucleotides agree with TRBD2. Looked up from germline, CDR1 is MNHEY and CDR2 is SMNVEV (reference sequence). V shed 4 bases, J shed 4 bases, and the junction held 7 bases outside the gene matches. This CDR3 has 15 amino acids. This chain's CDR3 is CASSSTGGGYNEQFF. CDR3 DNA sequence: TGTGCCAGCAGTTCCACCGGGGGAGGGTACAATGAGCAGTTCTTC.

This chain uses TRBV5-6 with TRBJ2-1; 13 nucleotides line up with TRBD2. There are 18 residues in the CDR3. V was pared by 0 bases and J by 0 bases, with 3 bases of the junction left unmatched. Germline V gene lookup returns CDR1 SGHDT and CDR2 YYEEEE. CDR3 DNA sequence: TGTGCCAGCAGCTTGGTGGGACTAGCGGGAAGCTCCTACAATGAGCAGTTCTTC. It specifies CASSLVGLAGSSYNEQFF. The full variable domain, with the rest looked up from reference TRBV5-6 and TRBJ2-1, is DAGVTQSPTHLIKTRGQQVTLRCSPKSGHDTVSWYQQALGQGPQFIFQYYEEEERQRGNFPDRFSGHQFPNYSSELNVNALLLGDSALYLCASSLVGLAGSSYNEQFFGPGTRLTVL.

The chain has TRBV7-9 and TRBJ1-5; 7 bases are a match to TRBD1. Germline assignment: CDR1 SEHNR and CDR2 FQNEAQ (reference sequence). The CDR3 has 15 residues. The trim removed 5 bases at V and 2 bases at J, leaving 6 bases unmatched. DNA of the CDR3: TGTGCCAGCAGCCAGGGGGTTTTTGGCAATCAGCCCCAGCATTTT. Translating it yields CASSQGVFGNQPQHF.

V usage is TRBV23-1 and J usage is TRBJ1-1, with 10 bases matching TRBD1. TRBV23-1 is designated an ORF whose function remains uncertain. Trimming cost V 2 bases and J 5 bases; bases outside gene matches: 11. The CDR3 sequence is 17 residues long. The CDR3 DNA follows: TGCGCCAGCAGTCAAAGGGGACAGGGGACCGAAGGAACTGAAGCTTTCTTT. Its protein is CASSQRGQGTEGTEAFF.

The chain has TRBV7-7 and TRBJ2-1; D call uncertain. Germline lookup yields CDR1 SSHAT and CDR2 FNYEAQ (reference sequence). This CDR3 contains 11 residues. The germline V and J ends were trimmed by 3 bases and 9 bases, with 6 bases remaining between them. CDR3 protein: CASSFVVEQFF. CDR3 bases: TGTGCCAGCAGCTTCGTCGTTGAGCAGTTCTTC.

In regard to this clone: The sample has other DNA sequences that encode this CDR3 too. The genes are TRBV11-3 and TRBJ2-1; TRBD2 agrees at 7 bases. This CDR3 comprises 14 residues. V dropped 4 bases and J dropped 2; count of bases not matched to a gene: 2. In germline, CDR1 is SGHNT, CDR2 YENEEA. CDR3 sequence (DNA): TGTGCCAGCAGCTCAGGACTAGCCTACAATGAGCAGTTCTTC. It is translated as CASSSGLAYNEQFF.